This T cell receptor (beta chain) was sequenced for a study of regulatory T cells in long-lasting Graves disease. The authors made the TCR library using RNA they extracted from PBMCs. A single record per CDR3 protein comes from TCRdb applying MiXCR to the reads. The top ten clones hold 7.3% of a sample with 1,500 to 2,000 distinct CDR3 sequences, about 80% of them seen once. The length of the CDR3 is 13 residues. The ends were cut back, 3 bases at V and 2 bases at J, with 7 bases in the middle. Material: peripheral blood mononuclear cells (PBMCs), obtained with antithyroid drug treatment, in newly diagnosed or persistent Graves disease (not recorded which). The V call is TRBV12-3 or TRBV12-4, the J call TRBJ1-1; D remains ambiguous. This TCR came from a woman under 30 with Graves disease. In DNA form, the CDR3 reads TGTGCCAGCAGTTTTGGCAGAAACACTGAAGCTTTCTTT. It specifies CASSFGRNTEAFF.